A selection of T cell receptor beta chains follows, all from one sample in a study of CD8 T cells in ankylosing spondylitis. TCRdb independently ran MiXCR on the 5' RACE reads; one entry per CDR3 protein. The table records approximately 340,000 distinct CDR3 sequences, about 14% of them present only once. Specimen: blood, either unsorted or a sorted T cell fraction (not recorded which). These receptors all stem from a male donor with ankylosing spondylitis or in good health (not recorded which). Both conserved end residues are part of each CDR3. Fields, in order: J gene, V gene, D gene, CDR3 protein. A D gene is named only where the DNA matches it firmly.

j_call: TRBJ2-7
v_call: TRBV6-1
d_call: TRBD1
cdr3_aa: CASSETGGPSYEQYF

j_call: TRBJ2-3
v_call: TRBV20-1
d_call: -
cdr3_aa: CSPRGGDTQYF

j_call: TRBJ2-1
v_call: TRBV5-3
d_call: TRBD1
cdr3_aa: CASSARTGYNEQFF

j_call: TRBJ2-2
v_call: TRBV5-1
d_call: -
cdr3_aa: CASSSDGELFF

j_call: TRBJ2-6
v_call: TRBV4-2
d_call: -
cdr3_aa: CASSQVPGSSGANVLTF

j_call: TRBJ2-5
v_call: TRBV5-1
d_call: TRBD2
cdr3_aa: CASRLAGSTQETQYF

j_call: TRBJ1-4
v_call: TRBV2
d_call: -
cdr3_aa: CASTLRGEKLFF

j_call: TRBJ2-1
v_call: TRBV10-3
d_call: TRBD2
cdr3_aa: CAISSSGPYNEQFF

j_call: TRBJ1-2
v_call: TRBV2
d_call: TRBD1
cdr3_aa: CASSDGTGTEGYGYTF

j_call: TRBJ2-1
v_call: TRBV20-1
d_call: -
cdr3_aa: CSARESYNEQFF

j_call: TRBJ1-4
v_call: TRBV20-1
d_call: -
cdr3_aa: CSARGPSNEKLFF

j_call: TRBJ1-2
v_call: TRBV7-2
d_call: -
cdr3_aa: CASSLEGVAGYTF

j_call: TRBJ1-1
v_call: TRBV12-3/TRBV12-4
d_call: -
cdr3_aa: CASSFGGPNTEAFF

j_call: TRBJ2-5
v_call: TRBV15
d_call: -
cdr3_aa: CATSRDLSAGETQYF

j_call: TRBJ2-7
v_call: TRBV12-3/TRBV12-4
d_call: -
cdr3_aa: CASSTPVYEQYF

j_call: TRBJ2-2
v_call: TRBV7-9
d_call: TRBD2
cdr3_aa: CASSLYPAGTGELFF

j_call: TRBJ2-3
v_call: TRBV5-5
d_call: TRBD2
cdr3_aa: CASSLVSGSSRDTQYF

j_call: TRBJ2-4
v_call: TRBV4-1
d_call: -
cdr3_aa: CASHDVTSAKNIQYF

j_call: TRBJ2-1
v_call: TRBV6-2/TRBV6-3
d_call: -
cdr3_aa: CASSYSGRSVNEQFF

j_call: TRBJ2-2
v_call: TRBV7-2
d_call: -
cdr3_aa: CASSILQGTGELFF

j_call: TRBJ2-1
v_call: TRBV20-1
d_call: TRBD2
cdr3_aa: CSISRGSYNEQFF

j_call: TRBJ2-2
v_call: TRBV14
d_call: -
cdr3_aa: CASSQTGWTGELFF

j_call: TRBJ1-4
v_call: TRBV2
d_call: TRBD1
cdr3_aa: CASIRTGFGEDEKLFF

j_call: TRBJ1-4
v_call: TRBV27
d_call: -
cdr3_aa: CASSRGRVVREKLFF

j_call: TRBJ1-1
v_call: TRBV12-3/TRBV12-4
d_call: -
cdr3_aa: CASSSPRGNTEAFF

j_call: TRBJ2-1
v_call: TRBV19
d_call: TRBD1
cdr3_aa: CASMGKTGSFHNEQFF

j_call: TRBJ2-2
v_call: TRBV10-1
d_call: TRBD1
cdr3_aa: CASSDYRGGSAGELFF

j_call: TRBJ2-3
v_call: TRBV2
d_call: -
cdr3_aa: CASSAGVDTQYF

j_call: TRBJ2-1
v_call: TRBV6-1
d_call: -
cdr3_aa: CASSVRPPKVLEQFF

j_call: TRBJ2-7
v_call: TRBV2
d_call: -
cdr3_aa: CASSEWGYGVRYF

j_call: TRBJ1-2
v_call: TRBV29-1
d_call: -
cdr3_aa: CSVVFSYGYTF

j_call: TRBJ1-2
v_call: TRBV29-1
d_call: -
cdr3_aa: CSVRGSGGYTF

j_call: TRBJ1-1
v_call: TRBV7-2
d_call: -
cdr3_aa: CASSLALGDTEAFF

j_call: TRBJ2-7
v_call: TRBV10-2
d_call: -
cdr3_aa: CASSAQPYLTDYEQYF

j_call: TRBJ2-3
v_call: TRBV12-3/TRBV12-4
d_call: -
cdr3_aa: CASSFQASDTQYF

j_call: TRBJ1-6
v_call: TRBV10-3
d_call: -
cdr3_aa: CAISEFDSPLHF

j_call: TRBJ1-1
v_call: TRBV6-5
d_call: -
cdr3_aa: CASSYGGGGEAFF

j_call: TRBJ2-2
v_call: TRBV12-3/TRBV12-4
d_call: -
cdr3_aa: CASATLTGELFF

j_call: TRBJ1-2
v_call: TRBV9
d_call: -
cdr3_aa: CASSATTATYGYTF

j_call: TRBJ2-3
v_call: TRBV20-1
d_call: TRBD2
cdr3_aa: CSARPGVAGLPDTQYF

j_call: TRBJ1-1
v_call: TRBV7-9
d_call: TRBD1
cdr3_aa: CASSFARLGQGAGAFF

j_call: TRBJ2-7
v_call: TRBV5-1
d_call: TRBD2
cdr3_aa: CASSFSSASGADYEQYF

j_call: TRBJ2-2
v_call: TRBV5-5
d_call: -
cdr3_aa: CASSFIAVVGELFF

j_call: TRBJ2-7
v_call: TRBV7-9
d_call: -
cdr3_aa: CASSPPSVGRAYEQYF

j_call: TRBJ2-5
v_call: TRBV9
d_call: -
cdr3_aa: CASSGRADQETQYF

j_call: TRBJ1-4
v_call: TRBV30
d_call: -
cdr3_aa: CAWSGLGGKLFF